The rows below give T cell receptor beta chains drawn from one sample of a study of vaccination and CD4 T cells after COVID-19. These TCRs' antigens remain unknown. TCRdb ran MiXCR on the PCR reads and lists one entry per CDR3 protein. The sample consists of roughly 8,000 distinct CDR3 sequences, over 40% of them appearing once. The sample was CD4+ T cells from blood, cultured in vitro. The receptors here all came from a human donor in good health. The CDR3 runs from the conserved cysteine through the conserved F or W. The D gene is left open where the match is weak. Only part of the rows carry a size: once, few, many, or a class if the clone is expanded.

CDR3	DNA	J	V	size	D
CASSPGAVSGELFF	TGTGCCAGCAGCCCCGGGGCGGTGTCCGGGGAGCTGTTTTTT	TRBJ2-2	TRBV7-3	.	.
CASSRGADTQYF	TGCGCCAGCAGCAGAGGGGCAGATACGCAGTATTTT	TRBJ2-3	TRBV10-1	few	.
CASSLTDGDNSPLHF	TGTGCCAGCAGCCTGACGGACGGGGATAATTCACCCCTCCACTTT	TRBJ1-6	TRBV2	.	.
CASSSLLQGHYGYTF	TGTGCCAGCAGTTCCCTGCTCCAGGGGCACTATGGCTACACCTTC	TRBJ1-2	TRBV12-3/TRBV12-4	few	.
CASSVTGEAFF	TGTGCCAGCAGTGTAACTGGTGAAGCTTTCTTT	TRBJ1-1	TRBV2	few	.
CASSLLGGQGARNTEAFF	TGTGCCAGCAGTTTACTAGGTGGACAGGGGGCCAGGAACACTGAAGCTTTCTTT	TRBJ1-1	TRBV27	.	TRBD1
CAWSFTGVVVYGYTF	TGTGCCTGGAGTTTTACAGGGGTTGTAGTGTATGGCTACACCTTC	TRBJ1-2	TRBV30	.	TRBD1
CASSRSGQTYNEQFF	TGTGCCAGCAGCCGGAGCGGGCAGACCTACAATGAGCAGTTCTTC	TRBJ2-1	TRBV7-2	.	.
CSANPSDAVTREQYF	TGCAGTGCTAACCCCTCGGACGCGGTTACGAGGGAGCAGTACTTC	TRBJ2-7	TRBV20-1	.	.
CASRRTGTTETQYF	TGTGCCAGCAGGCGGACAGGGACCACAGAGACCCAGTACTTC	TRBJ2-5	TRBV6-1	.	TRBD1
CATSSQSVVTEAFF	TGTGCCACCAGCAGTCAGTCAGTAGTCACTGAAGCTTTCTTT	TRBJ1-1	TRBV15	few	.
CASSPSREQYF	TGTGCCAGCAGCCCATCACGCGAGCAGTACTTC	TRBJ2-7	TRBV2	few	.
CASSPPMGGNGYTF	TGCGCCAGCAGCCCGCCGATGGGAGGTAATGGCTACACCTTC	TRBJ1-2	TRBV5-1	.	.
CSARPGHGANVLTF	TGCAGTGCTAGGCCAGGGCACGGGGCCAACGTCCTGACTTTC	TRBJ2-6	TRBV20-1	.	.
CASSYRGSYGYTF	TGTGCCAGCAGTTACAGGGGGAGTTATGGCTACACCTTC	TRBJ1-2	TRBV28	.	TRBD1
CASSGTPEAFF	TGTGCCAGCAGTGGGACCCCTGAAGCTTTCTTT	TRBJ1-1	TRBV2	.	.
CASSIRGGYTF	TGTGCCAGTAGTATACGGGGGGGCTACACCTTC	TRBJ1-2	TRBV19	.	.
CASSLTGTLNTRGYTF	TGTGCCAGTAGTTTAACCGGGACGCTTAACACTCGGGGCTACACCTTC	TRBJ1-2	TRBV19	.	.
CSAYGLAGGRGQETQYF	TGCAGTGCTTACGGACTAGCGGGGGGGCGAGGCCAAGAGACCCAGTACTTC	TRBJ2-5	TRBV20-1	.	TRBD2
CASKGQVSTPTYGYTF	TGTGCCAGCAAAGGGCAGGTTTCGACCCCCACCTATGGCTACACCTTC	TRBJ1-2	TRBV6-2/TRBV6-3	few	.
CSARVHSGGAPDTQYF	TGCAGTGCTAGAGTTCATAGCGGGGGGGCTCCAGATACGCAGTATTTT	TRBJ2-3	TRBV20-1	.	TRBD2
CASSLLGTYTYEQYF	TGTGCCAGCAGTCTGCTGGGGACATACACTTACGAGCAGTACTTC	TRBJ2-7	TRBV27	.	.